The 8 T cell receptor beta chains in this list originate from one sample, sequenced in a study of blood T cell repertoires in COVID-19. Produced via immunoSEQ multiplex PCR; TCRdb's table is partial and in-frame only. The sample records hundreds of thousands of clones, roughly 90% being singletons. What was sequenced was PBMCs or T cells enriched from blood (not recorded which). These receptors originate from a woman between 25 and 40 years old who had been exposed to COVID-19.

CDR3 sequence: CASSVWGTEEETQYF. The CDR3 region has the DNA TGTGCCAGCAGCGTTTGGGGGACAGAAGAAGAGACCCAGTACTTC. The chain employs TRBV27 and TRBJ2-5, with 7 bases lining up with TRBD1. Trimming removed 6 bases from V and 3 bases from J; junction bases left unmatched: 10. This CDR3 spans 15 amino acids. The germline V gene has CDR1 MNHEY and CDR2 SMNVEV (reference sequence).

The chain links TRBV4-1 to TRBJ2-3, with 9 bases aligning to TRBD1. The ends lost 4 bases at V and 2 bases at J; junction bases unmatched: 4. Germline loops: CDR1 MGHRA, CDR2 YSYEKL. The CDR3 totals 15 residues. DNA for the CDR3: TGCGCCAGCAGCCGAGGGGACAGGGACACAGATACGCAGTATTTT. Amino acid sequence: CASSRGDRDTDTQYF.

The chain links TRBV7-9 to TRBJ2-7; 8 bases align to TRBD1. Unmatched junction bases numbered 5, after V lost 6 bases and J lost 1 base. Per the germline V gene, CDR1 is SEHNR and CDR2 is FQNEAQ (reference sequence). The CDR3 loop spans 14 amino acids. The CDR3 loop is CASRSTGGSYEQYF. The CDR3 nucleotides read TGTGCCAGCAGGTCTACAGGGGGATCCTACGAGCAGTACTTC.

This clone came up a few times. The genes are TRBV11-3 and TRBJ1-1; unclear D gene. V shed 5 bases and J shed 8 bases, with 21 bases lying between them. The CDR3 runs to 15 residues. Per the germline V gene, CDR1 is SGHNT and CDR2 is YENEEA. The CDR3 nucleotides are TGTGCCAGCAGCCCCCTCTCCCCAAAACCCGGGGAAGCTTTCTTT. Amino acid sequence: CASSPLSPKPGEAFF.

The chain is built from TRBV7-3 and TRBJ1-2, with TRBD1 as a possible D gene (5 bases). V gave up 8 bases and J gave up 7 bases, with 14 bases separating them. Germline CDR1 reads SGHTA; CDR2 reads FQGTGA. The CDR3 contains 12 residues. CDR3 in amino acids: CASSAREGGYTF. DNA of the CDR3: TGTGCCAGCTCGGCCAGGGAGGGTGGCTACACCTTC.

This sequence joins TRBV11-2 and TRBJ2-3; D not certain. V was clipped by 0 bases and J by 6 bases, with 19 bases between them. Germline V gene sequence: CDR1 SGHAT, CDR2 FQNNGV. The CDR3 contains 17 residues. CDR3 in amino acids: CASSLDQDSRLMDTQYF. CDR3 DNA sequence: TGTGCCAGCAGCTTAGATCAAGATAGCCGCTTAATGGATACGCAGTATTTT.

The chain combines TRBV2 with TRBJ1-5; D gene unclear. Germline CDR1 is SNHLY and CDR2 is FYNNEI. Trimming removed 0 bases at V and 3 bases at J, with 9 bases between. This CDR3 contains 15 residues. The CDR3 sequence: CASSEAPGINQPQHF. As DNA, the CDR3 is TGTGCCAGCAGTGAAGCGCCCGGGATCAATCAGCCCCAGCATTTT. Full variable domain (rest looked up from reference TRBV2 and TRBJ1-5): EPEVTQTPSHQVTQMGQEVILRCVPISNHLYFYWYRQILGQKVEFLVSFYNNEISEKSEIFDDQFSVERPDGSNFTLKIRSTKLEDSAMYFCASSEAPGINQPQHFGDGTRLSIL.

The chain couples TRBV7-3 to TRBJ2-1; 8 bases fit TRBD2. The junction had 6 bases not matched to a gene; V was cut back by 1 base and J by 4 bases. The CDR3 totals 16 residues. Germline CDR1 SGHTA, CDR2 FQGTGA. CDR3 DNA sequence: TGTGCCAGCAGCTTAATGTCGGGGGGGCCGTACAATGAGCAGTTCTTC. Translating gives CASSLMSGGPYNEQFF.